These 7 T cell receptor beta chains were sequenced from one sample in a study of patients and donors after allogeneic stem cell transplantation. MiXCR, applied by TCRdb to the RT-PCR reads, yields one record per CDR3 protein. The sample records some 880,000 distinct CDR3 sequences, about a sixth being singletons. The sample comprised blood, either unsorted or a sorted T cell fraction (not recorded which). These receptors were taken from a human donor who was either an allogeneic HSCT recipient or a stem cell or donor lymphocyte infusion donor (not recorded which). It is not recorded whose cells these are; they may come from a transplant donor.

The V and J genes are TRBV7-9 and TRBJ1-1; weak D call: TRBD1 (5 bases). The V and J ends lost 7 bases and 1 base respectively, with 10 bases between them. Germline V gene data show CDR1 as SEHNR and CDR2 as FQNEAQ (reference sequence). CDR3 length equals 13 residues. The CDR3 loop is CASIHGGNTEAFF. CDR3 coding DNA: TGTGCCAGCATCCACGGGGGGAACACTGAAGCTTTCTTT.

The gene calls are TRBV19 and TRBJ1-2; D gene ambiguous. The germline CDR1 and CDR2 sequences are LNHDA and SQIVND (reference sequence). The CDR3 has 15 residues. The ends were cut back, 3 bases at V and 2 bases at J, with 13 bases in the middle. CDR3 sequence: CASSIERPRNYGYTF. DNA of the CDR3: TGTGCCAGTAGTATCGAGAGGCCAAGAAACTATGGCTACACCTTC.

This clonotype came up a few times. The chain combines TRBV27 with TRBJ2-5, with D possibly matching TRBD1 (6 bases). V was clipped by 5 bases and J by 5 bases, with 12 bases between them. Germline V gives CDR1 MNHEY, CDR2 SMNVEV (reference sequence). The CDR3 runs 13 residues. This CDR3 reads CASSPGHVETQYF. Written as DNA, the CDR3 is TGTGCCAGCAGTCCGGGACACGTCGAGACCCAGTACTTC.

This clonotype has only a few counts. The J gene is TRBJ2-7, the V gene TRBV6-5; D is undetermined. The CDR3 covers 14 residues. Germline lookup yields CDR1 MNHEY and CDR2 SVGAGI. Trimming left V 3 bases short and J 4 bases short, with 13 bases between. CDR3 nucleotide sequence: TGTGCCAGCAGTTATGTAGTAAGTGCGTACGAGCAGTACTTC. Translated, it gives CASSYVVSAYEQYF.

There are a few counts of this clonotype. V is TRBV4-2 and J is TRBJ2-1; 11 nucleotides align to TRBD2. The CDR3 is 16 residues long. The germline V gene encodes CDR1 LGHNA and CDR2 YNFKEQ. After removal of 1 base from V and 4 bases from J, the junction contained 3 bases not matched to a gene. Written as DNA, the CDR3 is TGTGCCAGCAGCCAAGGTAGCGGGAGGGTATACAATGAGCAGTTCTTC. As protein: CASSQGSGRVYNEQFF.

The CDR3 DNA follows: TGTGCCAGCAGCTTAGAGTTCGGGGGGACTAATGAAAAACTGTTTTTT. It codes for CASSLEFGGTNEKLFF. The chain recombines TRBV11-2 with TRBJ1-4; maybe TRBD1 (5 bases). Germline V gives CDR1 SGHAT, CDR2 FQNNGV. CDR3 length: 16 amino acids. V was cut by 0 bases and J by 2 bases, with 10 bases left in between.

This clonotype has only a few counts. The CDR3 reads CASTRRVETQYF. CDR3 nucleotide sequence: TGTGCCAGCACAAGGCGCGTAGAGACCCAGTACTTC. V and J are TRBV28 and TRBJ2-5, with unresolved D. V dropped 7 bases and J dropped 4 bases, with 10 bases sitting between them. The germline V gene has CDR1 MDHEN and CDR2 SYDVKM. The CDR3 has 12 amino acids.